This T cell receptor (beta chain) was sequenced during a study of kidney transplant recipient with SARS-CoV-2 infection. TCRdb analysed the reads with MiXCR anew, one entry per CDR3 protein. This table holds about 250,000 distinct CDR3 sequences, 29% found once. V was shortened by 5 bases and J by 4 bases, with 23 bases between the two germline ends. The CDR3 has 17 residues. From germline, CDR1 is LGHDT and CDR2 YNNKEL (reference sequence). This clonotype was seen repeatedly, ten times or more. The sequencing here drew on a blood sample, taken at baseline and on roughly day 120 from a kidney transplant recipient. The TCR comes from a male patient in his thirties who had COVID-19 and was a kidney transplant recipient. Part of the T cell pool may stem from the graft donor. The rearrangement uses TRBV3-1 and TRBJ1-1, with D unclear. DNA for the CDR3: TGTGCCAGCAGCGTCAACGTTCCCATTTCAATTCGCACTGAAGCTTTCTTT. Protein: CASSVNVPISIRTEAFF. The full variable domain, in which reference TRBV3-1 and TRBJ1-1 provide the parts outside the CDR3, is DTAVSQTPKYLVTQMGNDKSIKCEQNLGHDTMYWYKQDSKKFLKIMFSYNNKELIINETVPNRFSPKSPDKAHLNLHINSLELGDSAVYFCASSVNVPISIRTEAFFGQGTRLTVV.